What follows are 30 T cell receptor beta chains derived from one specimen sequenced in a study of cytomegalovirus exposure and HLA in healthy donors. The PCR made use of 60 Vbeta and 13 Jbeta primers. Sequenced by immunoSEQ multiplex PCR; TCRdb stores in-frame clones only, minus some. Here the sample spans about 110,000 clones, less than 70% being singletons. The sample consisted of PBMCs. These receptors originate from a woman in her seventies in good health and CMV-seropositive.

The chain carries TRBV11-3 and TRBJ1-2; TRBD1 agrees at 10 bases. From germline, CDR1 is SGHNT and CDR2 YENEEA. J gave up 5 bases and V 1 base, and 13 bases lay outside the gene matches. The length of the CDR3 is 18 residues. The chain's CDR3 is CASSLVLHRDRGDYGYTF. The CDR3 DNA sequence: TGTGCCAGCAGCTTAGTACTCCACCGGGACAGGGGAGATTATGGCTACACCTTC.

Here the CDR3 DNA reads TGTGCCAGCCCTGACAGTAGAGGTGAAAAACTGTTTTTT. Translation: CASPDSRGEKLFF. The chain uses TRBV6-1 and TRBJ1-4; D may be TRBD1 (5 bases). Trimming shortened V by 8 bases and J by 7 bases, and 14 bases separated the two germline ends. Germline CDR1 reads MNHNS; CDR2 reads SASEGT. This CDR3 has 13 amino acids.

The gene calls are TRBV7-3 and TRBJ2-1; TRBD2 matches 10 bases. The length of the CDR3 is 16 residues. Germline lookup yields CDR1 SGHTA and CDR2 FQGTGA. With 5 bases clipped from V and 7 bases from J, the junction kept 11 bases outside the gene matches. DNA of the CDR3: TGTGCCAGCAGCGCCTTAGCGGGGGGTACTGGGAATGAGCAGTTCTTC. It is translated as CASSALAGGTGNEQFF.

V gene TRBV2 combines with J gene TRBJ2-5; possibly TRBD2 for D (5 bases). The V end was cut by 4 bases, the J end by 6 bases, with 6 bases between. The germline gives CDR1 SNHLY, CDR2 FYNNEI. The CDR3 is 11 residues long. The CDR3 protein is CASSGEKTQYF. The DNA of the CDR3 is TGTGCCAGCAGTGGGGAGAAGACCCAGTACTTC. Combining the CDR3 with reference TRBV2 and TRBJ2-5 gives the whole variable domain EPEVTQTPSHQVTQMGQEVILRCVPISNHLYFYWYRQILGQKVEFLVSFYNNEISEKSEIFDDQFSVERPDGSNFTLKIRSTKLEDSAMYFCASSGEKTQYFGPGTRLLVL.

The rearrangement uses TRBV5-1 and TRBJ2-5; 11 bases fit TRBD2. V was pared by 5 bases and J by 5 bases, with 8 bases of the junction left unmatched. The CDR3 is 15 residues long. Germline lookup yields CDR1 SGHRS and CDR2 YFSETQ. The chain's CDR3 is CASRFSGGAEETQYF. The CDR3, as DNA: TGCGCCAGCAGATTTAGCGGGGGGGCGGAGGAGACCCAGTACTTC. The full variable domain, its missing parts supplied by reference TRBV5-1 and TRBJ2-5, is KAGVTQTPRYLIKTRGQQVTLSCSPISGHRSVSWYQQTPGQGLQFLFEYFSETQRNKGNFPGRFSGRQFSNSRSEMNVSTLELGDSALYLCASRFSGGAEETQYFGPGTRLLVL.

The CDR3 loop is CASSQGTGAPFF. As DNA, the CDR3 is TGTGCCAGCAGCCAAGGGACAGGGGCTCCGTTCTTC. This sequence joins TRBV4-2 and TRBJ2-1; 9 bases agree with TRBD1. CDR3 size: 12 residues. Germline CDR1 LGHNA, CDR2 YNFKEQ. V was clipped by 1 base and J by 15 bases; unmatched bases: 4.

CDR3 in DNA: TGTGCCAGCAGCAAAGCGCAACCGGATCAGCCCCAGCATTTT. This encodes CASSKAQPDQPQHF. The V gene is TRBV21-1, the J gene TRBJ1-5. TRBV21-1 is tagged as a pseudogene. CDR3 length: 14 residues.

The chain uses TRBV4-1 and TRBJ2-3; tentatively, D is TRBD2 (6 bases). V was clipped by 1 base and J by 1 base, with 12 bases between them. The CDR3 has 16 amino acids. Germline V lookup: CDR1 MGHRA, CDR2 YSYEKL. This CDR3 is CASSQVWGVGTDTQYF. The CDR3 coding sequence is TGCGCCAGCAGCCAAGTTTGGGGGGTGGGCACAGATACGCAGTATTTT.

This clone was seen just once. The chain is built from TRBV19 and TRBJ2-2, with D possibly matching TRBD1 (6 bases). V was cut by 5 bases and J by 7 bases, with 11 bases left in between. The CDR3 covers 13 residues. CDR1 is LNHDA, CDR2 SQIVND, per germline (reference sequence). DNA of the CDR3: TGTGCCAGTAGTCAACAGGGCCACGGGGAGCTGTTTTTT. It is translated as CASSQQGHGELFF.

This chain connects TRBV15 to TRBJ1-2; 8 bases align to TRBD1. There are 15 residues in the CDR3. The germline CDR1 and CDR2 sequences are LNHNV and YYDKDF (reference sequence). J lost 2 bases, V lost 3 bases, and 5 bases had no gene match. The CDR3 loop is CATSSGDRPNYGYTF. The CDR3 DNA reads as TGTGCCACCAGCAGTGGGGACAGGCCGAACTATGGCTACACCTTC.

The genes are TRBV5-4 and TRBJ2-3; 9 nucleotides line up with TRBD2. From germline, CDR1 is SGHNT and CDR2 YYREEE (reference sequence). The V segment lost 1 base and the J segment 6 bases; nucleotides outside the gene matches: 6. The CDR3 contains 15 residues. The CDR3 region is CASSLFSGGRDTQYF. The CDR3 DNA reads TGTGCCAGCAGCTTGTTTAGCGGGGGCCGGGATACGCAGTATTTT. Full variable domain (outside the CDR3, taken from reference TRBV5-4 and TRBJ2-3): ETGVTQSPTHLIKTRGQQVTLRCSSQSGHNTVSWYQQALGQGPQFIFQYYREEENGRGNFPPRFSGLQFPNYSSELNVNALELDDSALYLCASSLFSGGRDTQYFGPGTRLTVL.

This chain uses TRBV6-6 with TRBJ1-5, with D unclear. Trimming stripped 9 bases from V and 2 bases from J, with 20 bases between. The germline V gene encodes CDR1 MNHNY and CDR2 SVGAGI (reference sequence). This CDR3 has 16 amino acids. The CDR3 protein is CASGSAGRRGNQPQHF. The CDR3 DNA follows: TGTGCCAGTGGATCCGCTGGGAGACGAGGCAATCAGCCCCAGCATTTT.

The rearrangement uses TRBV19 and TRBJ2-1; 9 bases are a match to TRBD2. CDR1 is LNHDA and CDR2 is SQIVND in the germline V gene (reference sequence). J lost 4 bases, V lost 7 bases, and 5 bases had no gene match. This CDR3 has 14 residues. The CDR3 region has the DNA TGTGCCAGTAATCCAGCGGGGGGATACAATGAGCAGTTCTTC. Amino acid sequence: CASNPAGGYNEQFF.

V is TRBV5-1 and J is TRBJ2-5, with 11 bases fitting TRBD1. The CDR3 runs 15 residues. Looked up from germline, CDR1 is SGHRS and CDR2 is YFSETQ. Trimming took 4 bases from V and 5 from J; bases not matched to a gene: 7. The CDR3 DNA is TGCGCCAGCAGCGGAGGACAGGGGGCGGTGGAGACCCAGTACTTC. Translating gives CASSGGQGAVETQYF.

The CDR3 nucleotides are TGTGCCTGGAGTGTAGGGACAGGATTGGATACGCAGTATTTT. It encodes CAWSVGTGLDTQYF. The V gene is TRBV30, the J gene TRBJ2-3, with TRBD1 matching 8 bases. The CDR3 length is 14 residues. With 0 bases clipped from V and 6 bases from J, the junction kept 5 bases outside the gene matches. The germline gives CDR1 GTSNPN, CDR2 SVGIG (reference sequence).

The V and J genes are TRBV30 and TRBJ2-3; D gene uncertain. Germline lookup yields CDR1 GTSNPN and CDR2 SVGIG (reference sequence). This CDR3 region has 12 residues. With 5 bases removed from V and 4 bases from J, the gap between germline ends came to 10 bases. CDR3 region: CAWGAGADTQYF. The CDR3, as DNA: TGTGCCTGGGGCGCTGGAGCAGATACGCAGTATTTT.

V is TRBV11-2 and J is TRBJ2-5, with 9 bases matching TRBD2. Germline CDR1 and CDR2: SGHAT and FQNNGV. This CDR3 has 14 amino acids. V lost 5 bases, J lost 4 bases, and 5 bases stayed unmatched. The CDR3 bases are TGTGCCAGCAGCCCGGGACTAGCAACAGAGACCCAGTACTTC. Protein product: CASSPGLATETQYF.

V is TRBV4-3 and J is TRBJ2-5; 8 bases are a match to TRBD1. This CDR3 is built from 16 residues. Germline V gives CDR1 LGHNA, CDR2 YSLEER. The V segment lost 4 bases and the J segment 5 bases; nucleotides outside the gene matches: 12. CDR3 sequence (DNA): TGCGCCAGCAGCCCGAACAAAGGACAGGGCACGGAGACCCAGTACTTC. Translation: CASSPNKGQGTETQYF.

The chain employs TRBV2 and TRBJ1-1; D is unclear. Germline V lookup: CDR1 SNHLY, CDR2 FYNNEI. V was pared by 7 bases and J by 0 bases, with 18 bases between. This CDR3 region has 16 residues. The CDR3 reads CASTGGEPTMNTEAFF. In DNA form, the CDR3 reads TGTGCCAGCACTGGTGGTGAGCCAACTATGAACACTGAAGCTTTCTTT.

The J gene is TRBJ2-5, the V gene TRBV2, with a weak D call TRBD2 (6 bases). Trimming removed 5 bases from V and 1 base from J, with 20 bases in between. Per germline, CDR1 SNHLY and CDR2 FYNNEI. CDR3 size: 17 residues. CDR3 in DNA: TGTGCCAGCAGTCTTGGGGGACGGGGGAGCATCCAAGAGACCCAGTACTTC. Protein: CASSLGGRGSIQETQYF.

The V call is TRBV6-5, the J call TRBJ1-1; TRBD1 is a possible D gene (6 bases). CDR1 and CDR2 (germline): MNHEY, SVGAGI. V was shortened by 6 bases and J by 0 bases, with 8 bases between the two germline ends. This CDR3 region has 13 residues. DNA of the CDR3: TGTGCCAGCAGACGGACAGTGAACACTGAAGCTTTCTTT. The encoded protein is CASRRTVNTEAFF.

This clone was observed a few times. The same CDR3 also results from other DNA sequences found in this sample. V gene TRBV30 combines with J gene TRBJ2-2; TRBD2 might be the D (7 bases). CDR3 length: 14 amino acids. Looked up from germline, CDR1 is GTSNPN and CDR2 is SVGIG (reference sequence). The CDR3 loop is CAWGGAGNTGELFF. Here the CDR3 DNA reads TGTGCGTGGGGGGGGGCGGGGAACACCGGGGAGCTGTTTTTT.

This chain joins TRBV29-1 and TRBJ1-1, with 7 bases that match TRBD1. This CDR3 spans 12 amino acids. After removal of 7 bases from V and 4 bases from J, the junction contained 6 bases not matched to a gene. In germline, CDR1 is SQVTM, CDR2 ANQGSEA. The CDR3 sequence: CSAGQATTEAFF. CDR3 coding DNA: TGCAGCGCTGGACAGGCTACCACTGAAGCTTTCTTT.

This chain joins TRBV2 and TRBJ1-6; a weak D match, TRBD1 (6 bases). The CDR3 runs 15 residues. V lost 6 bases to trimming and J lost 4 bases, with 13 bases between them. Germline lookup yields CDR1 SNHLY and CDR2 FYNNEI. As DNA, the CDR3 is TGTGCCAGCAGGGGGCCGGGACAATATAATTCACCCCTCCACTTT. Encoded protein: CASRGPGQYNSPLHF.

The V gene is TRBV6-5, the J gene TRBJ2-2; 7 nucleotides line up with TRBD2. With 2 bases clipped from V and 1 base from J, the junction kept 4 bases outside the gene matches. The CDR3 is 16 residues long. Looked up from germline, CDR1 is MNHEY and CDR2 is SVGAGI. The CDR3 reads CASSYLGGGNTGELFF. CDR3 nucleotide sequence: TGTGCCAGCAGTTACCTAGGCGGGGGGAACACCGGGGAGCTGTTTTTT.

The V and J genes are TRBV10-3 and TRBJ1-5, with 9 bases identical to TRBD1. This CDR3 contains 15 residues. V dropped 0 bases and J dropped 5; count of bases not matched to a gene: 2. Germline V gene data show CDR1 as ENHRY and CDR2 as SYGVKD. The CDR3 nucleotides read TGTGCCATCAGTGAGTCCGGACAGGGGTATCAGCCCCAGCATTTT. It translates to CAISESGQGYQPQHF.

The chain is built from TRBV6-5 and TRBJ2-4; D is unclear. The germline V gene encodes CDR1 MNHEY and CDR2 SVGAGI. V lost 6 bases and J 8 bases, leaving 8 bases between the germline ends. CDR3 length: 11 residues. In nucleotides, the CDR3 is TGTGCCAGCAGGTCACAAGACATTCAGTACTTC. Its protein product is CASRSQDIQYF.

The J gene is TRBJ2-7, the V gene TRBV6-5; TRBD1 aligns across 9 bases. There are 14 residues in the CDR3. After removal of 7 bases from V and 6 bases from J, the junction contained 10 bases not matched to a gene. The germline V gene encodes CDR1 MNHEY and CDR2 SVGAGI. CDR3 DNA: TGTGCCAGCACCCCGGGACAGGGCATTGGCGAGCAGTACTTC. Protein product: CASTPGQGIGEQYF.

The CDR3 loop is CASSISASGGGEQYF. CDR3 bases: TGTGCCAGCAGCATCTCAGCTAGCGGGGGCGGCGAGCAGTACTTC. V and J are TRBV9 and TRBJ2-7, with 10 nucleotides matching TRBD2. The V segment lost 4 bases and the J segment 6 bases; nucleotides outside the gene matches: 10. Germline V gene sequence: CDR1 SGDLS, CDR2 YYNGEE. The CDR3 spans 15 residues.

This clone was counted a few times. This CDR3 is CASSQAYIGQAYEQYF. The DNA for the CDR3 is TGCGCCAGCAGCCAAGCATACATCGGACAGGCCTACGAGCAGTACTTC. The chain links TRBV4-3 to TRBJ2-7; 7 nucleotides line up with TRBD1. The CDR3 length is 16 residues. J was trimmed by 2 bases and V by 1 base; bases with no gene match: 8. Germline values: CDR1 LGHNA, CDR2 YSLEER.